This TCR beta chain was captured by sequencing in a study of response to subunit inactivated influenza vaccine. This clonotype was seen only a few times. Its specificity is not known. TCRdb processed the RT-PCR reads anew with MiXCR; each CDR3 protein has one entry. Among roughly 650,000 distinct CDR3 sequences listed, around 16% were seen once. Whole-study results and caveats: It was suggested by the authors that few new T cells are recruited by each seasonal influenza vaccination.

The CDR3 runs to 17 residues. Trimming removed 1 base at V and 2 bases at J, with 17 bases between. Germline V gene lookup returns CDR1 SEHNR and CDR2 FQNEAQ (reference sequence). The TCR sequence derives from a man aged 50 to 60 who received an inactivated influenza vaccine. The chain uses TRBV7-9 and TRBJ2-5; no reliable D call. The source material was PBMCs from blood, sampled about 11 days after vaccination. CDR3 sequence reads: CASSLGPNDWLQETQYF. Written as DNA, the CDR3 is TGTGCCAGCAGCTTAGGGCCCAACGACTGGCTACAAGAGACCCAGTACTTC.